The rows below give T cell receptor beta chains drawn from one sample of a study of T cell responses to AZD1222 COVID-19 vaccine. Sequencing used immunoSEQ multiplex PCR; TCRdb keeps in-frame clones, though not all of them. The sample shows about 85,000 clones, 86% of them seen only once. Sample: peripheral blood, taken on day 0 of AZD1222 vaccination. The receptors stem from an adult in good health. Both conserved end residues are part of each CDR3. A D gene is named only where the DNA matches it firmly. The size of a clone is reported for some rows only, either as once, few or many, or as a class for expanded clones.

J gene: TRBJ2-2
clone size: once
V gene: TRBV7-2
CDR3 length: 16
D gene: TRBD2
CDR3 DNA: TGTGCCAGCAGCCCTCCCGGGACTAGCAACACCGGGGAGCTGTTTTTT
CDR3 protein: CASSPPGTSNTGELFF

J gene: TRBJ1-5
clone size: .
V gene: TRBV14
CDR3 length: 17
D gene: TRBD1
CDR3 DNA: TGTGCCAGCAGCGACACTCTGAGGGGGGACAGGGGCTCGGCCCAGCATTTT
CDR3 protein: CASSDTLRGDRGSAQHF

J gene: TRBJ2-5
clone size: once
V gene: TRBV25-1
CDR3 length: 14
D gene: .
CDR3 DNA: TGTGCCAGCAGTGAATCTAGGAGGCGAGAGACCCAGTACTTC
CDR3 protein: CASSESRRRETQYF

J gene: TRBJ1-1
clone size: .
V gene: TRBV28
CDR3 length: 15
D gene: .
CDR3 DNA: TGTGCCAGCAGTCGTGATCAGGGCCTGAACACTGAAGCTTTCTTT
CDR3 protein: CASSRDQGLNTEAFF

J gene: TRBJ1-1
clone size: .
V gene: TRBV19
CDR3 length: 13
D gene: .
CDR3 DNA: TGTGCCAGTAGTATATCGGTGAACACTGAAGCTTTCTTT
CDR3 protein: CASSISVNTEAFF

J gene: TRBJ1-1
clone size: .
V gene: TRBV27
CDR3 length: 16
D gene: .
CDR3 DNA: TGTGCCAGCAGTTTAGCCGGCACCTCGATGAACACTGAAGCTTTCTTT
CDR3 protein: CASSLAGTSMNTEAFF

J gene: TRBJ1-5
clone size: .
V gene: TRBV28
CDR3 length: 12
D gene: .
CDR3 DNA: TGTGCCAGCGGACTACAGGGTTCAGCCCAGCATTTT
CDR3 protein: CASGLQGSAQHF

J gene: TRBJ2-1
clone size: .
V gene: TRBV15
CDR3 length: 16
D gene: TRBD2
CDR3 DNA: TGTGCCACCAGCAGGGTTGGCGGGAGAATTTACAATGAGCAGTTCTTC
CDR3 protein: CATSRVGGRIYNEQFF

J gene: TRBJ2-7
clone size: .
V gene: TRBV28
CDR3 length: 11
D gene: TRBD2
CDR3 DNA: TGTGCCAGCAAGCGGGGCCGAGAGCAGTACTTC
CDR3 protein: CASKRGREQYF

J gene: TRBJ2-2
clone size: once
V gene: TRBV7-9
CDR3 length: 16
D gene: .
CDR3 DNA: TGTGCCAGCAGCTCTCTGGTGGGACAGAACACCGGGGAGCTGTTTTTT
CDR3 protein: CASSSLVGQNTGELFF

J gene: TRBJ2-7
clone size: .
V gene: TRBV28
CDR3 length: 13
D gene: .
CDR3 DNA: TGTGCCAGCAGCGCAGGCGGACCCTACGAGCAGTACTTC
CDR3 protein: CASSAGGPYEQYF

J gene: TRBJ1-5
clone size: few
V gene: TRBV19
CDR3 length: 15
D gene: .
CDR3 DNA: TGTGCCAGTACCTCGACAGGCGTCGGCAATCAGCCCCAGCATTTT
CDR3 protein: CASTSTGVGNQPQHF

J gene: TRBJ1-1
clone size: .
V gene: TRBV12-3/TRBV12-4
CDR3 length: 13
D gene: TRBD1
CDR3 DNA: TGTGCCAGCAGAGGGACAGGGATGAGGGAAGCTTTCTTT
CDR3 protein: CASRGTGMREAFF